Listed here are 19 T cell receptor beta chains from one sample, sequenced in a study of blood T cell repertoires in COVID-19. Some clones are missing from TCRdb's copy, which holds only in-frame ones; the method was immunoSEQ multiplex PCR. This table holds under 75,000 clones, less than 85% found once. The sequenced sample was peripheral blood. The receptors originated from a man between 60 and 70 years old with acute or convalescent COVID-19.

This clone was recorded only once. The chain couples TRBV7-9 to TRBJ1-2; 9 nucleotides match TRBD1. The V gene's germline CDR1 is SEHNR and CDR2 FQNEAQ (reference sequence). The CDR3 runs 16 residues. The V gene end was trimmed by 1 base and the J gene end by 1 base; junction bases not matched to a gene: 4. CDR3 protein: CASSLGGTGFNYGYTF. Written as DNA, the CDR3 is TGTGCCAGCAGCTTAGGTGGGACAGGGTTTAACTATGGCTACACCTTC.

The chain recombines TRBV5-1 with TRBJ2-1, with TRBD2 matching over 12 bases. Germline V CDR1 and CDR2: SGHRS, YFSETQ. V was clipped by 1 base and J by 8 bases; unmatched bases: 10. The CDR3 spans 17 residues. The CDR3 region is CASSLFPSGRAGDEQFF. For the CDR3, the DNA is TGCGCCAGCAGCTTGTTTCCTAGCGGGAGGGCTGGCGATGAGCAGTTCTTC.

The chain's CDR3 is CASSPPDSYGYTF. For the CDR3, the DNA is TGTGCCAGCAGCCCCCCCGACAGCTATGGCTACACCTTC. The V and J genes are TRBV7-9 and TRBJ1-2, with a weak D call TRBD1 (5 bases). Germline V gives CDR1 SEHNR, CDR2 FQNEAQ (reference sequence). The CDR3 runs 13 residues. V lost 5 bases, J lost 4 bases, and 11 bases lay in between.

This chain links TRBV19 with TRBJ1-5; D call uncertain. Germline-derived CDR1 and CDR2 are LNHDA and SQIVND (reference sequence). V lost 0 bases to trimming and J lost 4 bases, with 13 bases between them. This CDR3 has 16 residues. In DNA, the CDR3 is TGTGCCAGTAGTATAGAGGTTTCCAGGTGGAATCAGCCCCAGCATTTT. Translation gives CASSIEVSRWNQPQHF.

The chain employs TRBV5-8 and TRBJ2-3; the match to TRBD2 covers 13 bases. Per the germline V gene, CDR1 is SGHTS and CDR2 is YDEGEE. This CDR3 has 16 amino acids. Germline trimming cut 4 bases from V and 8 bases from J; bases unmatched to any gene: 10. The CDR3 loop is CASSGALTSGRPTQYF. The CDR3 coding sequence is TGTGCCAGCAGCGGAGCCTTGACTAGCGGGAGGCCTACGCAGTATTTT. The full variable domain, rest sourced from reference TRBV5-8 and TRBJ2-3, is EAGVTQSPTHLIKTRGQQATLRCSPISGHTSVYWYQQALGLGLQFLLWYDEGEERNRGNFPPRFSGRQFPNYSSELNVNALELEDSALYLCASSGALTSGRPTQYFGPGTRLTVL.

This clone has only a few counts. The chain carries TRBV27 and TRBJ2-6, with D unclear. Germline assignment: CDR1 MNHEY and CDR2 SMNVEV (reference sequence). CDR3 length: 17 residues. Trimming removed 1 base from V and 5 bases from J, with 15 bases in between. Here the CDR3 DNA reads TGTGCCAGCAGTTTATATAGTCGGTGGAGTCGGGCCAACGTCCTGACTTTC. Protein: CASSLYSRWSRANVLTF. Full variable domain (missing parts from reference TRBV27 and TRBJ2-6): EAQVTQNPRYLITVTGKKLTVTCSQNMNHEYMSWYRQDPGLGLRQIYYSMNVEVTDKGDVPEGYKVSRKEKRNFPLILESPSPNQTSLYFCASSLYSRWSRANVLTFGAGSRLTVL.

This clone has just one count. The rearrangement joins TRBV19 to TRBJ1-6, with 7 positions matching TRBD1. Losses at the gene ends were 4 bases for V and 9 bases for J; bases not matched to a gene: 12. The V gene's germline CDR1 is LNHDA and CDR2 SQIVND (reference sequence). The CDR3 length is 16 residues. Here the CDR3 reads CASSTKGTWTGSPLHF. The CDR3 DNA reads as TGTGCCAGTAGTACCAAGGGGACCTGGACAGGTTCACCCCTCCACTTT.

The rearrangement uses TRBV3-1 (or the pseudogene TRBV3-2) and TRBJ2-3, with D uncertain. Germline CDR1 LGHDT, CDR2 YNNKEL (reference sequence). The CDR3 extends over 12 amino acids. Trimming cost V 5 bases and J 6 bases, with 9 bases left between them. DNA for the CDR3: TGTGCCAGCAGCTCCTCTTCGGATACGCAGTATTTT. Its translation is CASSSSSDTQYF.

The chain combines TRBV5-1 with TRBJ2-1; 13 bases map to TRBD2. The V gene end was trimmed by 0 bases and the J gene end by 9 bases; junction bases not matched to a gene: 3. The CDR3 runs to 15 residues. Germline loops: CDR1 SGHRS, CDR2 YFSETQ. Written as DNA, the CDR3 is TGCGCCAGCAGCTTGGGGACTAGCGGGGGCTCTGAGCAGTTCTTC. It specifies CASSLGTSGGSEQFF.

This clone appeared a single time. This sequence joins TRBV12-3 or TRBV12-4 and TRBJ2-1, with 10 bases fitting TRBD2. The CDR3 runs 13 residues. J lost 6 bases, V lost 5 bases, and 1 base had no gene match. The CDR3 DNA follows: TGTGCCAGCAGTAGCGGGAGGGCCAATGAGCAGTTCTTC. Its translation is CASSSGRANEQFF.

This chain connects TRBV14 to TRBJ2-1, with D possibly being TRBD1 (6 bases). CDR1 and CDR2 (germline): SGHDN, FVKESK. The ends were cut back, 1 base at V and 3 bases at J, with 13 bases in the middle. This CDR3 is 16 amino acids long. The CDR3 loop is CASSQANRDHYNEQFF. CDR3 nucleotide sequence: TGTGCCAGCAGCCAAGCGAACAGGGACCACTACAATGAGCAGTTCTTC.

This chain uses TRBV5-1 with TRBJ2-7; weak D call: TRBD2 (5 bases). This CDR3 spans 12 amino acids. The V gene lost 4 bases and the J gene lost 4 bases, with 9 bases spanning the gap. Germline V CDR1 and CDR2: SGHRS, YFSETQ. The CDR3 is CASSTDLYEQYF. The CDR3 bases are TGCGCCAGCAGCACGGACTTGTACGAGCAGTACTTC.

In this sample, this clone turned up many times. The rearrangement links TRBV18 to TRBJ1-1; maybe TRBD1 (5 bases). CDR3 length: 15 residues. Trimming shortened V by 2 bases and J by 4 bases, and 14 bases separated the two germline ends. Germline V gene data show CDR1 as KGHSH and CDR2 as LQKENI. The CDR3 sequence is CASSPWGDGGTEAFF. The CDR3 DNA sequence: TGTGCCAGCTCACCATGGGGGGACGGAGGCACTGAAGCTTTCTTT.

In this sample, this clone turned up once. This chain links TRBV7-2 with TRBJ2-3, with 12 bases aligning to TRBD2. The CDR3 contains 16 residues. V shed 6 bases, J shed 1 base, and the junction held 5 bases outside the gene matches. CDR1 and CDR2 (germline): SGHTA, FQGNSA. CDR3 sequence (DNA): TGTGCCAGCAGACTGACTAGCGGGGGCGGCACAGATACGCAGTATTTT. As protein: CASRLTSGGGTDTQYF. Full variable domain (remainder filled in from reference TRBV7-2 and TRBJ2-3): GAGVSQSPSNKVTEKGKDVELRCDPISGHTALYWYRQSLGQGLEFLIYFQGNSAPDKSGLPSDRFSAERTGGSVSTLTIQRTQQEDSAVYLCASRLTSGGGTDTQYFGPGTRLTVL.

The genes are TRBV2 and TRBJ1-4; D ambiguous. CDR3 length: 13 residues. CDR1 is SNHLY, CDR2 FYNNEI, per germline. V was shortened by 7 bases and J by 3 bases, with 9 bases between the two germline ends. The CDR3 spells CASTWAANEKLFF. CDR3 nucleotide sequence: TGTGCCAGCACATGGGCTGCTAATGAAAAACTGTTTTTT.

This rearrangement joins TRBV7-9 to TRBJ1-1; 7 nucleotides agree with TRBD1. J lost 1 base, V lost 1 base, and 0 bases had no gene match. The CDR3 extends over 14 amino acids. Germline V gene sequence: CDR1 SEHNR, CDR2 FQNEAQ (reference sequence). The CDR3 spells CASSLGQGNTEAFF. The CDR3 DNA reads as TGTGCCAGCAGCTTAGGACAGGGGAACACTGAAGCTTTCTTT.

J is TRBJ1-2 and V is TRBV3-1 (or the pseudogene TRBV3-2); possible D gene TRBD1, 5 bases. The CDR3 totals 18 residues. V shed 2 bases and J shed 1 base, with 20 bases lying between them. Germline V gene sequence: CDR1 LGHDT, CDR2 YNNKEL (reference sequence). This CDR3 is CASSQLGPTRMLNYGYTF. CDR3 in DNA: TGTGCCAGCAGCCAATTGGGGCCGACTAGGATGCTTAACTATGGCTACACCTTC.

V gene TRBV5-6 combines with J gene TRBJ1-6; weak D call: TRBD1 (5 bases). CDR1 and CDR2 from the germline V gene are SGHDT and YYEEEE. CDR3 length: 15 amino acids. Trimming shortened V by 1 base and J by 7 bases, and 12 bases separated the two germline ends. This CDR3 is CASSLWQGHNSPLHF. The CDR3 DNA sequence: TGTGCCAGCAGCTTGTGGCAGGGCCACAATTCACCCCTCCACTTT.

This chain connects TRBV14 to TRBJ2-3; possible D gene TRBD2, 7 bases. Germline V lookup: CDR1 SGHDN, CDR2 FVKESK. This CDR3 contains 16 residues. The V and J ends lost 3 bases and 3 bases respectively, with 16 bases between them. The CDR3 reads CASSQLSGGRTDTQYF. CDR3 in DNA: TGTGCCAGCAGCCAGTTATCGGGGGGCCGGACAGATACGCAGTATTTT. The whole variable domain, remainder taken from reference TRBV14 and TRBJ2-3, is EAGVTQFPSHSVIEKGQTVTLRCDPISGHDNLYWYRRVMGKEIKFLLHFVKESKQDESGMPNNRFLAERTGGTYSTLKVQPAELEDSGVYFCASSQLSGGRTDTQYFGPGTRLTVL.